Given below is one T cell receptor beta chain in context. Amplification used 60 Vbeta primers and 13 Jbeta primers. Data came from immunoSEQ multiplex PCR; TCRdb stores just in-frame clones and leaves some out. The data show roughly 100,000 clones, with more than 60% seen just once and 5.6% held by the top ten. These data belong to a study of cytomegalovirus exposure and HLA in healthy donors. The ends lost 0 bases at V and 2 bases at J; junction bases unmatched: 18. This CDR3 spans 21 amino acids. The origin of this receptor is a male donor in good health and CMV-seronegative. Sequencing was carried out using PBMCs. The V gene is TRBV23-1, the J gene TRBJ2-2; 7 nucleotides agree with TRBD2. TRBV23-1 is marked as an open reading frame, function uncertain. CDR3 nucleotide sequence: TGCGCCAGCAGTCAATCGGGAGCGGGATTGGGTTCCTCGACTAACACCGGGGAGCTGTTTTTT. Translated: CASSQSGAGLGSSTNTGELFF.